The source of this T cell receptor beta chain is a study of regulatory T cells in long-lasting Graves disease. Whole-study findings and limits: Favored gene segments in persistent disease were TRBV28, TRBJ1-2 and TRBJ2-5. Clonotypes that were public and shared totalled about 2,500 in persistent patients versus around 1,000 in new patients. TCR diversity was lower in persistent Graves' patients than in newly diagnosed ones.

Germline lookup yields CDR1 MDHEN and CDR2 SYDVKM. The CDR3 length is 13 residues. V was pared by 3 bases and J by 3 bases, with 8 bases between. Building the TCR beta libraries relied on iRepertoire HTBI primers, and CDR3 regions underwent Arm-PCR. Using its own MiXCR run on the multiplex PCR reads, TCRdb lists one record per CDR3 protein. This table holds hundreds of thousands of distinct CDR3 sequences, less than 25% found once. This clonotype came up many times. The antigen is not known. Time point reported: persistent/refractory GD, antithyroid drugs over 5 years with positive TRAb. TCR sequences were obtained from RNA taken from PBMCs. EDTA tubes received around 9.9 milliliters of collected peripheral blood.

This chain uses TRBV28 with TRBJ1-2; D is undetermined. This sequence originates from a female donor with Graves disease. The input for sequencing was peripheral blood mononuclear cells (PBMCs), taken when the disease was refractory, from a patient treated with antithyroid drugs. The CDR3 is CASSFMSHYGYTF. In nucleotides, the CDR3 is TGTGCCAGCAGTTTTATGAGCCACTATGGCTACACCTTC.